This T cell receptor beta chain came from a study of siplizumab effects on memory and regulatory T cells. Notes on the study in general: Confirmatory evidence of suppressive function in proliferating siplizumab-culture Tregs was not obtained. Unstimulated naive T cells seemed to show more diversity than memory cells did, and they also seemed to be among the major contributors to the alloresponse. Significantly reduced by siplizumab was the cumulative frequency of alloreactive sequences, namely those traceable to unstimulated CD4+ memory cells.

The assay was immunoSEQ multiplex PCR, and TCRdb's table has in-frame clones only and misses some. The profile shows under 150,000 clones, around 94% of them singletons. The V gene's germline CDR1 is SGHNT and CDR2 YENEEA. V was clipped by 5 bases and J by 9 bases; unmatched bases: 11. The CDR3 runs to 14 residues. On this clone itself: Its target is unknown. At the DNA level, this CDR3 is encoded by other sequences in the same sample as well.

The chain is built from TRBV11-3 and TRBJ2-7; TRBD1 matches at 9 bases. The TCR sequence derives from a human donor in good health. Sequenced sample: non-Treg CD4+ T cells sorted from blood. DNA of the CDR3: TGTGCCAGCAGCCCGTGGGAGGGACAGGGAGTGCAGTACTTC. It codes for CASSPWEGQGVQYF.